A selection of T cell receptor beta chains follows, all from one sample in a study of OX40 agonist ivuxolimab in advanced cancers. Generated by immunoSEQ multiplex PCR, the TCRdb table keeps only in-frame clones and is missing some. The sample shows about 51,000 clones, about 77% of them seen only once. Material: CD4+ or CD8+ T cells sorted from blood, obtained in a trial of the OX40 agonist ivuxolimab. The receptors stem from an adult with an advanced solid tumor such as melanoma, head and neck, liver or kidney cancer. The conserved cysteine and the conserved F or W are not part of the CDR3 here. Not all rows give a size; the values are once, few, many and, for expanded clones, a class.

-	11	TRBV30	AWSVQGAWEQY
-	12	TRBV6-5	ASSYDRSYNEQF
-	15	TRBV29-1	SVESPFEAGGTDTQY
-	14	TRBV9	ASSPRLAGLVVEQF
once	12	TRBV6-7	ASRGRGGYNEQF
-	14	TRBV9	ASSPSFGSSYNEQF
many	14	TRBV14	ASSPRIREGLDEQY
-	13	TRBV7-9	ASSSLVGQGGGYT
-	14	TRBV5-1	ASSPGLAGVSYEQY
-	14	TRBV2	ASRSSGSRRYNEQF
-	12	TRBV7-3	ASSLGLSTGELF
-	14	TRBV7-6	ASSFGSLAGGYEQY
-	11	TRBV5-1	ATGDSPNTEAF
-	12	TRBV27	ASSRNRENTEAF
once	11	TRBV30	AGTTVYNSPLH
-	12	TRBV13	ASSLTGRPYEQY
-	11	TRBV27	ASSFQGQETQY
-	13	TRBV4-1	ASSRGTGGTDEQY
-	13	TRBV5-1	ASSYGGEYQETQY
-	13	TRBV6-4	ASSEAGGPTDTQY
few	14	TRBV4-2	ASSQRTSGRSDTQY
-	17	TRBV4-1	ASSQLPGTSGSYQETQY
-	17	TRBV19	ASSTTNPTSGRSSYEQY
-	12	TRBV28	ASTQRVGAREQY
-	12	TRBV15	ATSRVGRRETQY
-	16	TRBV11-3	ASSPGKASGGSTDTQY
-	13	TRBV11-2	ASSFSRDPRYGYT
few	13	TRBV6-1	ASSETLSVSSPLH
-	13	TRBV18	ASSPPTSGTGELF
-	11	TRBV5-4	ASSGPTNYEQY
-	13	TRBV5-1	ASSLEAGAGYGYT
few	14	TRBV11-2	ASSLEFGRAGGTQY
-	13	TRBV4-1	ASSAPGRANYGYT
-	12	TRBV29-1	SVVPDLVSYGYT
few	13	TRBV6-5	ASRTTSGKAYEQY
-	14	TRBV21-1	ASSTEDRVSNQPQH
-	12	TRBV7-9	ASSLEDGTYEQY